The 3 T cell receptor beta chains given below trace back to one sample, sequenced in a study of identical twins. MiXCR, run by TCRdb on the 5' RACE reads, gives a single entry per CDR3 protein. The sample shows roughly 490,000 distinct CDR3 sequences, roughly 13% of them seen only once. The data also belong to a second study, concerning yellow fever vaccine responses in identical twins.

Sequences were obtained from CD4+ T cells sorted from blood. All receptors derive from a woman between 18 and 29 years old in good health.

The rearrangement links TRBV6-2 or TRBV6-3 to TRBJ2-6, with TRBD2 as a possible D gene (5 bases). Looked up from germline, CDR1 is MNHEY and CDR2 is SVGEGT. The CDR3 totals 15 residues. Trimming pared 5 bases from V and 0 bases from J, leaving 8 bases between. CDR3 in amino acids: CASSRDFSGANVLTF. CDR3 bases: TGTGCCAGCAGTCGGGATTTCTCTGGGGCCAACGTCCTGACTTTC.

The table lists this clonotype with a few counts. CDR3 sequence reads: CSASEPLGILSTDTQYF. The CDR3 DNA reads as TGCAGTGCTAGCGAACCGCTAGGAATACTTAGCACAGATACGCAGTATTTT. The chain is built from TRBV20-1 and TRBJ2-3, with D uncertain. Between the trimmed V and J ends, which lost 3 bases and 0 bases, there was a span of 19 bases. The germline V gene encodes CDR1 DFQATT and CDR2 SNEGSKA (reference sequence). The length of the CDR3 is 17 residues.

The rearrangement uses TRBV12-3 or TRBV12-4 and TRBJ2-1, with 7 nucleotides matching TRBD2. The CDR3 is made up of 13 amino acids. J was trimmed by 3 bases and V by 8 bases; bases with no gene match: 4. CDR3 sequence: CASGRAGYNEQFF. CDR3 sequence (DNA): TGTGCCAGCGGGAGGGCGGGCTACAATGAGCAGTTCTTC.